This TCR beta chain originates from a study of shared clonotypes between healthy human individuals. Study-wide context: Researchers drew samples from two women and a few men aged 18 to 49.

Everyone who donated was a Caucasian adult who lived in Nashville, Tennessee. Germline-derived CDR1 and CDR2 are MDHEN and SYDVKM. Trimming took 0 bases from V and 4 from J, leaving 9 bases between them. The CDR3 spans 14 residues. Profiling relied on immunoSEQ multiplex PCR, and the TCRdb table lists in-frame clones only, not all of them. The sample gives about 690,000 clones, about 92% of which show up once; 34% is in the top ten. The receptor was derived from a man younger than 30 in good health. Some clones in this sample may be carry-over from other donors' samples. The genes are TRBV28 and TRBJ1-2, with D possibly being TRBD1 (6 bases). The sample comprised memory CD8+ T cells from PBMCs. Sample subset: CD45RO+ cells pooled with CCR7-negative TemRA cells. CDR3 nucleotides: TGTGCCAGCAGTTTATGGGGGACACCCTATGGCTACACCTTC. Its protein is CASSLWGTPYGYTF.